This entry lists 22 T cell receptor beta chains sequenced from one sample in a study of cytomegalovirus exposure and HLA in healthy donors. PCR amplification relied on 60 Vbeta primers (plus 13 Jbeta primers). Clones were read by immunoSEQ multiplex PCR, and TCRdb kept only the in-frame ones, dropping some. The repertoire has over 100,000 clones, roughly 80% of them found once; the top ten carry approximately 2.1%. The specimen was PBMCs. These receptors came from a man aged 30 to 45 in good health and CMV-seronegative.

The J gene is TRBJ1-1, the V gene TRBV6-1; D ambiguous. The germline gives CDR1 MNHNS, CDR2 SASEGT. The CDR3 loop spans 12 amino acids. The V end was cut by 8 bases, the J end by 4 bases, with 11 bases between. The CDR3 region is CASGRYFTEAFF. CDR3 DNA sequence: TGTGCCAGCGGGAGATATTTCACTGAAGCTTTCTTT.

This CDR3 reads CASSLGPMTGRKETQYF. CDR3 DNA: TGTGCCAGCAGCTTAGGGCCTATGACAGGAAGAAAAGAGACCCAGTACTTC. V is TRBV7-7 and J is TRBJ2-5, with D possibly matching TRBD1 (6 bases). Trimming removed 1 base from V and 3 bases from J, with 18 bases in between. The length of the CDR3 is 17 residues. CDR1 and CDR2 from the germline V gene are SSHAT and FNYEAQ (reference sequence).

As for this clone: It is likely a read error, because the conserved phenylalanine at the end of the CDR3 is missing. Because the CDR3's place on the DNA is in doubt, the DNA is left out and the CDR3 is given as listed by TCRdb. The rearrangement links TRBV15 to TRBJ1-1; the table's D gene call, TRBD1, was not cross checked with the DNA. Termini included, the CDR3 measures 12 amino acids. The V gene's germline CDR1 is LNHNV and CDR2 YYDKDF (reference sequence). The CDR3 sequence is CATSRGGQGSRI.

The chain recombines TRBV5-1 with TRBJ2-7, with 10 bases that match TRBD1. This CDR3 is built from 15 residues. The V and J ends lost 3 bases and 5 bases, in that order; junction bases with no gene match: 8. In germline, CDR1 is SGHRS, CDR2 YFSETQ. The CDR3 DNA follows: TGCGCCAGCAGCTCCCGGGACAGGGGAATTGACGAGCAGTACTTC. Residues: CASSSRDRGIDEQYF.

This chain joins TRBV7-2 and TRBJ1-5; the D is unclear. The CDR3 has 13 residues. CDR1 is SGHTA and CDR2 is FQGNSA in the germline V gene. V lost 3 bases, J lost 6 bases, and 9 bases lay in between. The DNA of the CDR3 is TGTGCCAGCAGCTTCCGGGATTTTCAGCCCCAGCATTTT. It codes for CASSFRDFQPQHF. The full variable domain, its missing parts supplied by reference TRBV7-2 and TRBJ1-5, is GAGVSQSPSNKVTEKGKDVELRCDPISGHTALYWYRQSLGQGLEFLIYFQGNSAPDKSGLPSDRFSAERTGGSVSTLTIQRTQQEDSAVYLCASSFRDFQPQHFGDGTRLSIL.

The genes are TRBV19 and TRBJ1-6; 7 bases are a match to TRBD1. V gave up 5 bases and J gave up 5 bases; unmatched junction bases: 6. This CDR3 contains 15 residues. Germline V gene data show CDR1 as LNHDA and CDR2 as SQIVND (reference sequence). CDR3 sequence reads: CASSLTGTNNSPLHF. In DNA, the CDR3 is TGTGCCAGTAGTCTGACAGGGACAAATAATTCACCCCTCCACTTT.

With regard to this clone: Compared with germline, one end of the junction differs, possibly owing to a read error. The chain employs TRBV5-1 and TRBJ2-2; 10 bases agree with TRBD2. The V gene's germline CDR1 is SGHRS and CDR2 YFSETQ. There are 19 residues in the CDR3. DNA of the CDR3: TGCGCCAGCAGCTCAGCGTTCTTAGCGGGGGGAAGAGCGACCGGGCAGCTGTTTTTT. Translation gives CASSSAFLAGGRATGQLFF.

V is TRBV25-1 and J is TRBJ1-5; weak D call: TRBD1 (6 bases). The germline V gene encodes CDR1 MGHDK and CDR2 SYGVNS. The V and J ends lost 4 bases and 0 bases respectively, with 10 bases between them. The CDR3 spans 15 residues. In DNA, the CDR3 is TGTGCCAGCAGTGGACCAGGGGATAGCAATCAGCCCCAGCATTTT. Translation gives CASSGPGDSNQPQHF.

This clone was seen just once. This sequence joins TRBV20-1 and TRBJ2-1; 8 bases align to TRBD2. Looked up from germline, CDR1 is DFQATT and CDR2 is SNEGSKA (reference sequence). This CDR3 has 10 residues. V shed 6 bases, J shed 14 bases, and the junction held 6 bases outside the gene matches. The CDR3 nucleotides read TGCAGTGCCACCCGGGGGGGTGAGTTCTTC. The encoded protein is CSATRGGEFF.

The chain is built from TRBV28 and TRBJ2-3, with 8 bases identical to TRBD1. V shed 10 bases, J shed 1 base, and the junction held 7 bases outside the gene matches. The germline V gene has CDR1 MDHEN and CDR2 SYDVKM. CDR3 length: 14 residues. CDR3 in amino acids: CATQGAQGTDTQYF. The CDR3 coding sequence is TGTGCCACCCAGGGGGCACAAGGCACAGATACGCAGTATTTT.

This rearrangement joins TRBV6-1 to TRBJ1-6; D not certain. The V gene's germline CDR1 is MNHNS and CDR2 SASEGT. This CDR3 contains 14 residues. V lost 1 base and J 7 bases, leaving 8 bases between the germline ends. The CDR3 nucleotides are TGTGCCAGCAGTGAAGGTCCGGAGAATTCACCCCTCCACTTT. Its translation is CASSEGPENSPLHF.

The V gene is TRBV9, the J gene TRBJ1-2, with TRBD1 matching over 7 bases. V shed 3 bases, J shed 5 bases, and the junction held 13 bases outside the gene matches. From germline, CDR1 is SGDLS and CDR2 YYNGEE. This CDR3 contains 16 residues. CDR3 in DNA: TGTGCCAGCAGCGGGACCATCCAGGGGGAAAAGTATGGCTACACCTTC. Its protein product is CASSGTIQGEKYGYTF. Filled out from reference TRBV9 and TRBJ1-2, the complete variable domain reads DSGVTQTPKHLITATGQRVTLRCSPRSGDLSVYWYQQSLDQGLQFLIQYYNGEERAKGNILERFSAQQFPDLHSELNLSSLELGDSALYFCASSGTIQGEKYGYTFGSGTRLTVV.

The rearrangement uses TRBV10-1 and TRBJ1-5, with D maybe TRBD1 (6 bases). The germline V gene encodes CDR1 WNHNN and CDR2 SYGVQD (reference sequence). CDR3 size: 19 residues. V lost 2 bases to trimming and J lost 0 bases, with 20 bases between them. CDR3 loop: CASSEQWGGRPYSNQPQHF. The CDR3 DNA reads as TGCGCCAGCAGTGAGCAATGGGGGGGGCGACCCTATAGCAATCAGCCCCAGCATTTT.

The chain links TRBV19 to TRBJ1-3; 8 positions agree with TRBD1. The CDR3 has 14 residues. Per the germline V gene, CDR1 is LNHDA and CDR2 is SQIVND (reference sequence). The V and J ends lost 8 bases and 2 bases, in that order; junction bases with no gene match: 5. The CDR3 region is CASGKTGAGNTIYF. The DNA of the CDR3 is TGTGCCAGTGGGAAGACAGGGGCTGGAAACACCATATATTTT.

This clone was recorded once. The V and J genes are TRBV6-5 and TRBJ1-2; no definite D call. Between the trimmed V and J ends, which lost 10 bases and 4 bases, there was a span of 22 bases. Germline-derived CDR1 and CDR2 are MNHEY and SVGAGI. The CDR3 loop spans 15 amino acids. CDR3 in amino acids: CATIRQGSRLYGYTF. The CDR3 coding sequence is TGTGCCACGATAAGACAAGGGAGCCGCCTCTATGGCTACACCTTC.

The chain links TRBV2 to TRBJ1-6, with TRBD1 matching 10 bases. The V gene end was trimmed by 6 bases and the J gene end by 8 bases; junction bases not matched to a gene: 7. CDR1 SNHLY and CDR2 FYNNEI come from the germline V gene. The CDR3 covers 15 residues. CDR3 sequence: CASSAFDRGHSPLHF. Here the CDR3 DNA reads TGTGCCAGCAGCGCCTTCGACAGGGGGCATTCACCCCTCCACTTT. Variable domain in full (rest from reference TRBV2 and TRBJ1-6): EPEVTQTPSHQVTQMGQEVILRCVPISNHLYFYWYRQILGQKVEFLVSFYNNEISEKSEIFDDQFSVERPDGSNFTLKIRSTKLEDSAMYFCASSAFDRGHSPLHFGNGTRLTVT.

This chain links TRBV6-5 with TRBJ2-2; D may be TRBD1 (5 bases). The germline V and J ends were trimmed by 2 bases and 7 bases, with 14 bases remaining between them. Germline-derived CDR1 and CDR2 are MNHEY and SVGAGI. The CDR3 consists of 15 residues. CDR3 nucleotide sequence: TGTGCCAGCAGTTACAGTCACCAGGGCTTCGGGGAGCTGTTTTTT. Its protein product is CASSYSHQGFGELFF.

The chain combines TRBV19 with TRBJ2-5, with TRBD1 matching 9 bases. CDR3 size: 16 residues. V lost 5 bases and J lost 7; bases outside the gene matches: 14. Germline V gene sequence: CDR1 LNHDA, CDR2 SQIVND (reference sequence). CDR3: CASSLRTGASGLTQYF. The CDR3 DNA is TGTGCCAGTAGTCTGCGGACAGGGGCTTCGGGGTTGACCCAGTACTTC.

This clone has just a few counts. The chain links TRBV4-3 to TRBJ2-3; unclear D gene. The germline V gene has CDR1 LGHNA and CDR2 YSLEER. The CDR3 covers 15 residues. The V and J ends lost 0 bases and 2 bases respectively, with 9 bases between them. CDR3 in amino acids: CASSQDIQFTDTQYF. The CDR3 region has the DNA TGCGCCAGCAGCCAAGATATTCAGTTCACAGATACGCAGTATTTT.

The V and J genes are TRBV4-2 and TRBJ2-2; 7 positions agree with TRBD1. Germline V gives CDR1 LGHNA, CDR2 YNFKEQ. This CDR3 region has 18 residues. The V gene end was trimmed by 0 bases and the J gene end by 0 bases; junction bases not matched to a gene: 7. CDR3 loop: CASSQDFGDSANTGELFF. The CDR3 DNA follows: TGTGCCAGCAGCCAAGATTTCGGGGACAGCGCGAACACCGGGGAGCTGTTTTTT.

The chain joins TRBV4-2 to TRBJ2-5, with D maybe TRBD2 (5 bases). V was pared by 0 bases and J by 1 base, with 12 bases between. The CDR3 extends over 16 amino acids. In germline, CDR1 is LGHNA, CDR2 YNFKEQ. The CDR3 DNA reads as TGTGCCAGCAGCCAAGAGGCTATCACTAGCCAAGAGACCCAGTACTTC. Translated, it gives CASSQEAITSQETQYF.

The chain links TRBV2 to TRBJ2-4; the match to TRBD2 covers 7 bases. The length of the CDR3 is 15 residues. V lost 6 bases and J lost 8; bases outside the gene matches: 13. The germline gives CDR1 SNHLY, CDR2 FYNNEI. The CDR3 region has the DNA TGTGCCAGCAGCCTCATAGCGGGTACAAAGGACATTCAGTACTTC. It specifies CASSLIAGTKDIQYF.